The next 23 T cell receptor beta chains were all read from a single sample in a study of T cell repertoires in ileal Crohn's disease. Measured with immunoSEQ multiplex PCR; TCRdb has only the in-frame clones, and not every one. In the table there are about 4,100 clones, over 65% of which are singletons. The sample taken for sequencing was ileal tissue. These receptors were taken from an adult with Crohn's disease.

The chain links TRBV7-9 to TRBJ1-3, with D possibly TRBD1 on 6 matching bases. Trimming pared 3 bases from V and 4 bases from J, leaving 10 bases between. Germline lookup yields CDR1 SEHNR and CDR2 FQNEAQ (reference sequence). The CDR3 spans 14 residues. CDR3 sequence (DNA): TGTGCCAGCAGCTTTCGGGGGGCAGGAAACACCATATATTTT. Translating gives CASSFRGAGNTIYF.

The chain's CDR3 is CASSPGGLRDEKLFF. The CDR3 bases are TGCGCCAGCAGCCCCGGGGGACTTAGGGATGAAAAACTGTTTTTT. V and J are TRBV5-1 and TRBJ1-4; possible D gene TRBD1, 5 bases. Germline assignment: CDR1 SGHRS and CDR2 YFSETQ. Trimming cost V 4 bases and J 6 bases, with 16 bases left between them. This CDR3 contains 15 residues.

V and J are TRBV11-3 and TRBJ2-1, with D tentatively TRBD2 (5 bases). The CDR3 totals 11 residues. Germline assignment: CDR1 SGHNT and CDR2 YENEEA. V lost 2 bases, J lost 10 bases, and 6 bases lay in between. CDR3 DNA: TGTGCCAGCAGCTTATCGGGGGAGCAGTTCTTC. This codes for CASSLSGEQFF.

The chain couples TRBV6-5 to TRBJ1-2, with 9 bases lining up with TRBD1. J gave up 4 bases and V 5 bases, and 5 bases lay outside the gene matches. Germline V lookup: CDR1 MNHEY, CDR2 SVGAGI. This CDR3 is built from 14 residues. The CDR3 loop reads CASSRKTGGYGYTF. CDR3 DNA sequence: TGTGCCAGCAGTCGGAAGACAGGGGGCTATGGCTACACCTTC.

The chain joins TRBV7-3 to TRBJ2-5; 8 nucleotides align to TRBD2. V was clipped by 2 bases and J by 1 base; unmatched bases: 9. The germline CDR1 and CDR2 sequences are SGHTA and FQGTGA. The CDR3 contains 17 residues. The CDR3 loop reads CASSLGSRTSGQETQYF. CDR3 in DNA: TGTGCCAGCAGCTTAGGATCGAGAACTAGCGGCCAAGAGACCCAGTACTTC.

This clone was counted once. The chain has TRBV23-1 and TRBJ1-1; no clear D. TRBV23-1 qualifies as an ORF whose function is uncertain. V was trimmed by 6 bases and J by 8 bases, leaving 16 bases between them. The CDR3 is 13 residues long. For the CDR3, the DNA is TGCGCCAGCAGCCCCCTTGACTGTCTAGAAGCTTTCTTT. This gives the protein CASSPLDCLEAFF.

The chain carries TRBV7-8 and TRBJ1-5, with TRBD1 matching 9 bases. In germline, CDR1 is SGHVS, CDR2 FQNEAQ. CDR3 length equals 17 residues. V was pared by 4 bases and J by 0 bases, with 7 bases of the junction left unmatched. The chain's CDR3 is CASSSGQGQVSNQPQHF. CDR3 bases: TGTGCCAGCAGCTCCGGACAGGGGCAGGTTAGCAATCAGCCCCAGCATTTT.

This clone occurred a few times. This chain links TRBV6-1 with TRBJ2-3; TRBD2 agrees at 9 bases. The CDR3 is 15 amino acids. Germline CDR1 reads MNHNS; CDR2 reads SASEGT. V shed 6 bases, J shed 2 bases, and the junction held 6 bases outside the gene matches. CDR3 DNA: TGTGCCAGCAGGCGGAGGACTAGCGACACAGATACGCAGTATTTT. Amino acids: CASRRRTSDTDTQYF.

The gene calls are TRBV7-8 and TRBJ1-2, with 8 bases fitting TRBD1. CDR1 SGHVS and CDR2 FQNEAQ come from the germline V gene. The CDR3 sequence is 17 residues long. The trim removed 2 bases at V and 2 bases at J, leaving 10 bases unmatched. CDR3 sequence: CASSLIGQGQGNYGYTF. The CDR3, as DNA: TGTGCCAGCAGCTTAATCGGACAGGGCCAGGGGAACTATGGCTACACCTTC.

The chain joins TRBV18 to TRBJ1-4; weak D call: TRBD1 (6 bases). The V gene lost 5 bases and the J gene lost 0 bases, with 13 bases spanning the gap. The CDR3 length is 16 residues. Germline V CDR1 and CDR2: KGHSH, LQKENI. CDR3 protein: CASSATGSATNEKLFF. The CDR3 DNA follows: TGTGCCAGCTCAGCGACAGGATCTGCAACTAATGAAAAACTGTTTTTT.

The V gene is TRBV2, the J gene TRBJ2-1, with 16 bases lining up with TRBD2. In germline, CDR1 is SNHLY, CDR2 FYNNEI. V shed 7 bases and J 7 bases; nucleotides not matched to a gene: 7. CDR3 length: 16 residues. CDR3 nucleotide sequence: TGTGCCAGCACCTCGGGACTAGCGGGGGGGTGGAATGAGCAGTTCTTC. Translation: CASTSGLAGGWNEQFF.

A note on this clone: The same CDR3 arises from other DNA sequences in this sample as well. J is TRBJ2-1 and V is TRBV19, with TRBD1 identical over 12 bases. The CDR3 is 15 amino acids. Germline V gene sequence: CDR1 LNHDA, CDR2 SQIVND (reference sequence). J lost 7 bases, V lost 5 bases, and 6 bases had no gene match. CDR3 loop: CASSFRDRGLNEQFF. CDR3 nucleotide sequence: TGTGCCAGTAGTTTCCGGGACAGGGGGCTTAATGAGCAGTTCTTC. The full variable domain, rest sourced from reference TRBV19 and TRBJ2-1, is DGGITQSPKYLFRKEGQNVTLSCEQNLNHDAMYWYRQDPGQGLRLIYYSQIVNDFQKGDIAEGYSVSREKKESFPLTVTSAQKNPTAFYLCASSFRDRGLNEQFFGPGTRLTVL.

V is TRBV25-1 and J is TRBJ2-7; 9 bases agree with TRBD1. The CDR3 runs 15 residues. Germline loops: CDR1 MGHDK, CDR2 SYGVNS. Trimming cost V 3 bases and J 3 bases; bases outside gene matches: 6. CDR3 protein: CASSDPGDRDYEQYF. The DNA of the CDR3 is TGTGCCAGCAGTGACCCAGGGGACAGGGACTACGAGCAGTACTTC.

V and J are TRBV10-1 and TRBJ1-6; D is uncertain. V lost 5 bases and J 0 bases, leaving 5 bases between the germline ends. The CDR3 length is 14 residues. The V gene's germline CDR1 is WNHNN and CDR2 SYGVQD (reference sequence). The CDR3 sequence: CASSRSSYNSPLHF. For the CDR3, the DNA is TGCGCCAGCAGTAGGAGCTCCTATAATTCACCCCTCCACTTT.

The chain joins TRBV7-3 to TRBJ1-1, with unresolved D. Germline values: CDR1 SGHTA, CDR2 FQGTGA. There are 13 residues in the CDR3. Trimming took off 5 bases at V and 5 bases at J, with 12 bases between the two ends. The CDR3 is CASSAQSGTEAFF. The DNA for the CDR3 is TGTGCCAGCAGCGCCCAGAGCGGGACTGAAGCTTTCTTT.

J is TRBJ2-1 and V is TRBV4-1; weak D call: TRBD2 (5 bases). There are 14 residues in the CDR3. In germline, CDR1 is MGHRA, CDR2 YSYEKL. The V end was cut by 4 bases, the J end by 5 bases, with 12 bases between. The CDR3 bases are TGCGCCAGCAGCCGAGGGCTAGTTGACAATGAGCAGTTCTTC. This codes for CASSRGLVDNEQFF.

As DNA, the CDR3 is TGTGCCAGCAGCTCTGGACTAGCGCGGTACAATGAGCAGTTCTTC. Its translation: CASSSGLARYNEQFF. The rearrangement uses TRBV7-2 and TRBJ2-1; 9 positions agree with TRBD2. Germline CDR1 reads SGHTA; CDR2 reads FQGNSA. After removal of 4 bases from V and 4 bases from J, the junction contained 5 bases not matched to a gene. The CDR3 contains 15 residues.

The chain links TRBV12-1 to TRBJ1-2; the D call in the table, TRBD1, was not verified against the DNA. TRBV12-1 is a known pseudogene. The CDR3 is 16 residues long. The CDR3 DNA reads TGTGCCAGCAGCTTTCTCACTATGACAGGTGGGGATGGCTACACCTTC. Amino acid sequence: CASSFLTMTGGDGYTF.

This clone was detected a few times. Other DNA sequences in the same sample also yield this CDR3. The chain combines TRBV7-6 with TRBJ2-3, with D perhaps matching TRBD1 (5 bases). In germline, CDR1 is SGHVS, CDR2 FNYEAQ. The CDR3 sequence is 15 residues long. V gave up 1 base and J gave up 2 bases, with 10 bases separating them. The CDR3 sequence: CASSLEGDSTDTQYF. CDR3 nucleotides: TGTGCCAGCAGCTTAGAAGGGGATTCCACAGATACGCAGTATTTT.

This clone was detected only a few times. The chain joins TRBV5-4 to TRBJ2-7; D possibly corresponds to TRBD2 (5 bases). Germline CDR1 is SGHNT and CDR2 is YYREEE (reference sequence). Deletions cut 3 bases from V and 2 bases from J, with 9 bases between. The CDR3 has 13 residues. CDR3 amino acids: CASSWENAYEQYF. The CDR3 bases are TGTGCCAGCAGCTGGGAGAACGCCTACGAGCAGTACTTC.

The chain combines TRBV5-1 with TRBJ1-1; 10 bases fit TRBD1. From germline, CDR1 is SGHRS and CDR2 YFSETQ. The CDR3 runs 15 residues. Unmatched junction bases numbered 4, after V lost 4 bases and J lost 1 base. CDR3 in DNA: TGCGCCAGCAGCAAGGGACAGGGGTGGAACACTGAAGCTTTCTTT. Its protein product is CASSKGQGWNTEAFF.

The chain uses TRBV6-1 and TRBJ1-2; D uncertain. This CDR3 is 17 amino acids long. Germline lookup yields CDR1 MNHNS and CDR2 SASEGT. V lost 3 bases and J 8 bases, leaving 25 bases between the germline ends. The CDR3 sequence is CASSDTLRTTRAVGYTF. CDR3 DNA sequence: TGTGCCAGCAGTGACACACTCCGGACTACACGAGCTGTGGGCTACACCTTC.

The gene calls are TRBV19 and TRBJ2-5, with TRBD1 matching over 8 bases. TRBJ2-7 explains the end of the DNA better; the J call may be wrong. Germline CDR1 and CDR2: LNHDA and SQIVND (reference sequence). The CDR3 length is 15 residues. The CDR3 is CASTNQTGEDYEQYF. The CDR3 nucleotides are TGTGCCAGCACCAACCAGACAGGGGAGGACTACGAGCAGTACTTC.